This paragraph reports one TCR beta chain. Its antigen is currently unknown. This entry comes from a study of vaccination effects on CD4 cells after COVID-19. Before sequencing took place, the ViraFEST assay used viral peptide pools to expand antigen-specific CD4+ T cells. Subsequent to a culture period of roughly 11 days, CD4+ T cells were isolated. Neither prior SARS-CoV-2 infection nor positive nucleocapsid antibodies were present in the vaccine recipients. The CDR3 is 14 residues long. From germline, CDR1 is KGHSH and CDR2 LQKENI. V gave up 3 bases and J gave up 7 bases, with 13 bases separating them. Assay: immunoSEQ multiplex PCR; the TCRdb copy retains only in-frame clones and omits some. Of tens of thousands of clones listed, about four fifths are singletons.

The origin of this receptor is a human donor who received a COVID-19 vaccine. The sequencing used CD4+ T cells from PBMCs cultured with HCoV-NL63 spike peptides, collected before COVID-19 vaccination. J is TRBJ2-1 and V is TRBV18; no firm D call. CDR3 sequence (DNA): TGTGCCAGCTCACCGGGATGGGGTGGGAATGAGCAGTTCTTC. Its translation: CASSPGWGGNEQFF. The full variable domain, completed using reference TRBV18 and TRBJ2-1, is NAGVMQNPRHLVRRRGQEARLRCSPMKGHSHVYWYRQLPEEGLKFMVYLQKENIIDESGMPKERFSAEFPKEGPSILRIQQVVRGDSAAYFCASSPGWGGNEQFFGPGTRLTVL.